A selection of T cell receptor beta chains follows, all from one sample in a study of shared clonotypes between healthy human individuals. Libraries were prepared by immunoSEQ multiplex PCR; TCRdb keeps only in-frame clonotypes and omits some of them. The profile shows 2 million to 2.5 million clones, approximately 90% of them singletons. Input material: naive CD4+ T cells from PBMCs. The receptors were gathered from a man in his late teens or twenties in good health. Some clones in this sample may be carry-over from other donors' samples. Both conserved end residues are part of each CDR3. Fields, in order: J gene, V gene, CDR3 length, CDR3 protein.

j_gene: TRBJ2-7; v_gene: TRBV19; len: 14; CDR3aa: CASSSGTARYEQYF
j_gene: TRBJ2-7; v_gene: TRBV6-1; len: 15; CDR3aa: CASSPQPGRTYEQYF
j_gene: TRBJ1-2; v_gene: TRBV9; len: 15; CDR3aa: CASSPGQKINYGYTF
j_gene: TRBJ1-4; v_gene: TRBV29-1; len: 14; CDR3aa: CSVTEPPGDEKLFF
j_gene: TRBJ2-7; v_gene: TRBV7-9; len: 14; CDR3aa: CASSPGGAVYEQYF
j_gene: TRBJ2-7; v_gene: TRBV7-3; len: 13; CDR3aa: CASSLTRQAAPSF
j_gene: TRBJ2-3; v_gene: TRBV30; len: 14; CDR3aa: CAWNLRTSTDTQYF
j_gene: TRBJ2-7; v_gene: TRBV27; len: 16; CDR3aa: CASRTTSGKGSYEQYF
j_gene: TRBJ2-2; v_gene: TRBV5-1; len: 17; CDR3aa: CASSQTPGGLGAGELFF
j_gene: TRBJ2-7; v_gene: TRBV6-5; len: 15; CDR3aa: CASSPRRAGVSEQYF
j_gene: TRBJ2-5; v_gene: TRBV29-1; len: 12; CDR3aa: CSVGAPSETQYF
j_gene: TRBJ2-3; v_gene: TRBV4-3; len: 13; CDR3aa: CASSTDRANTQYF
j_gene: TRBJ2-7; v_gene: TRBV19; len: 14; CDR3aa: CASRRTSGSYEQYF
j_gene: TRBJ2-7; v_gene: TRBV6-1; len: 14; CDR3aa: CASRGLAFSYEQYF
j_gene: .; v_gene: TRBV30; len: 14; CDR3aa: CAWSVSSGRYEQYF
j_gene: TRBJ1-5; v_gene: TRBV6-6; len: 14; CDR3aa: CASSRQGANQPQHF
j_gene: TRBJ2-7; v_gene: TRBV28; len: 14; CDR3aa: CASSSSGAAYEQYF
j_gene: TRBJ1-4; v_gene: TRBV5-1; len: 15; CDR3aa: CASSWTSADNEKLFF
j_gene: TRBJ2-3; v_gene: TRBV5-4; len: 13; CDR3aa: CASSGGYPDTQYF
j_gene: TRBJ2-1; v_gene: TRBV10-3; len: 19; CDR3aa: CAISDRKTGDTGSYNEQFF
j_gene: TRBJ2-7; v_gene: TRBV9; len: 12; CDR3aa: CASSASFDEQYF
j_gene: TRBJ1-2; v_gene: TRBV9; len: 15; CDR3aa: CASSVVGQGGYGYTF
j_gene: TRBJ2-7; v_gene: TRBV4-3; len: 15; CDR3aa: CASSQGAGGDYEQYF
j_gene: TRBJ2-1; v_gene: TRBV7-3; len: 16; CDR3aa: CASSPHDSRQGNEQFF
j_gene: TRBJ1-3; v_gene: TRBV25-1; len: 14; CDR3aa: CASSDPGYGNTIYF
j_gene: TRBJ2-7; v_gene: TRBV11-2; len: 17; CDR3aa: CASSLLAGGESSYEQYF
j_gene: TRBJ2-5; v_gene: TRBV7-9; len: 14; CDR3aa: CASSYGDKQETQYF
j_gene: TRBJ2-4; v_gene: TRBV5-8; len: 15; CDR3aa: CASSVQGLGKNIQYF
j_gene: TRBJ2-7; v_gene: TRBV7-2; len: 14; CDR3aa: CASSLRVGSYEQYF
j_gene: TRBJ1-2; v_gene: TRBV7-9; len: 13; CDR3aa: CASSLGVSYGYTF
j_gene: TRBJ2-1; v_gene: TRBV5-1; len: 13; CDR3aa: CASSLGSYNEQFF
j_gene: TRBJ2-5; v_gene: TRBV5-8; len: 15; CDR3aa: CASSLESVGAETQYF
j_gene: TRBJ2-7; v_gene: TRBV5-3; len: 15; CDR3aa: CARSLKAGFSYEQYF
j_gene: TRBJ2-1; v_gene: TRBV27; len: 15; CDR3aa: CASSLFGVSYNEQFF
j_gene: TRBJ1-3; v_gene: TRBV30; len: 13; CDR3aa: CAWTPFSGNTIYF
j_gene: TRBJ2-1; v_gene: TRBV14; len: 17; CDR3aa: CASSRRSGLALYNEQFF
j_gene: TRBJ1-2; v_gene: TRBV28; len: 15; CDR3aa: CASSLSWGGGRGYTF
j_gene: TRBJ2-7; v_gene: TRBV30; len: 11; CDR3aa: CAWGPGPVRYF
j_gene: TRBJ2-3; v_gene: TRBV5-1; len: 12; CDR3aa: CASSFISDTQYF
j_gene: TRBJ1-2; v_gene: TRBV28; len: 18; CDR3aa: CASSFLTGQGNVNYGYTF
j_gene: TRBJ2-7; v_gene: TRBV5-1; len: 14; CDR3aa: CASSLGSRAYEQYF
j_gene: TRBJ1-1; v_gene: TRBV7-9; len: 12; CDR3aa: CASSLAGTEAFF
j_gene: TRBJ2-2; v_gene: TRBV18; len: 14; CDR3aa: CASSSLSNTGELFF
j_gene: TRBJ2-3; v_gene: TRBV15; len: 13; CDR3aa: CATSRDILDTQYF
j_gene: TRBJ2-5; v_gene: TRBV6-5; len: 13; CDR3aa: CASSYREQETQYF
j_gene: TRBJ2-3; v_gene: TRBV19; len: 15; CDR3aa: CASNRDRDSTDTQYF
j_gene: TRBJ2-3; v_gene: TRBV7-3; len: 16; CDR3aa: CASSYAGTLQLDTQYF
j_gene: TRBJ2-1; v_gene: TRBV5-1; len: 16; CDR3aa: CASSLGSSGSGNEQFF
j_gene: TRBJ2-1; v_gene: TRBV5-1; len: 16; CDR3aa: CASSTPSGRGDNEQFF
j_gene: TRBJ1-1; v_gene: TRBV2; len: 14; CDR3aa: CASSVDRDKGEAFF
j_gene: TRBJ1-5; v_gene: TRBV5-4; len: 13; CDR3aa: CASSLGSNQPQHF
j_gene: TRBJ2-2; v_gene: TRBV5-1; len: 16; CDR3aa: CASSLVALVDVGELFF
j_gene: TRBJ2-3; v_gene: TRBV12-5; len: 16; CDR3aa: CASGLGSSGSTDTQYF
j_gene: TRBJ2-5; v_gene: TRBV30; len: 14; CDR3aa: CAWSAPRIRETQYF
j_gene: TRBJ1-5; v_gene: TRBV30; len: 12; CDR3aa: CAWKRGGGPQHF
j_gene: TRBJ2-5; v_gene: TRBV4-3; len: 15; CDR3aa: CASSRGRGHGETQYF